This T cell receptor (beta chain) was captured by sequencing in a study of cytomegalovirus exposure and HLA in healthy donors (dated by TCRdb to about 2017). For the wider study: In an earlier analysis of several hundred of the donors, roughly 300 Gb of sequence data and about 110 million unique TCR beta sequences from 180 million or so T cells were reported. High-throughput TCR immunosequencing, statistical association of individual TCRs with disease status, and machine learning were combined to predict cytomegalovirus infection status. Besides the first cohort of around 670 subjects, a separate validation cohort made up of roughly 120 different subjects was used. To study patterns of TCR occurrence, a later analysis re-analyzed previously published TCR beta repertoires from under 750 donors and added high-resolution HLA genotyping. Rather than using new phenotypic data, the later analysis identified candidate immune exposures from TCR beta sequences and from how often those sequences occurred across donors. Donor age, sex, ethnicity and CMV serostatus were collected together with the repertoire data. Every discovery cohort repertoire had been produced on one sequencing platform. Roughly five DR-DQ haplotypes were treated as single units for association and clustering because of strong linkage in the cohort. On average, roughly 250,000 unique TCR beta nucleotide sequences were sequenced per donor among several hundred genotyped donors of the cohort, with 15% to 20% of those sequences being non-productive. A later genetic analysis took genome-wide SNP genotypes for about three fifths of the roughly 700 donors and used that subset as a discovery cohort. The number of donors typed differed by locus, with 629-630 for A, B, C, DRB1 and DQB1, 522 for DQA1, some 570 for DPA1, and some 470 for DPB1. HLA typing covered class I and class II loci at four-digit resolution. An early release that covered fewer than 750 HLA-typed donors contained 300 to 350 gigabases of sequencing data and about 93 million unique TCR sequences. The T cell repertoires of 700 or so subjects were profiled by immunosequencing and related to cytomegalovirus serostatus. To decide whether each TCR beta V gene segment behaved as functional or pseudogenic, an earlier analysis of 587 of the donors relied on high-throughput TCR beta sequencing. The study aimed to test whether cataloging public T cell receptors could reveal signatures of past pathogen exposure. The genetic ancestry cluster associated with self-reported Caucasian donors included roughly four fifths of the roughly 400 genotyped donors.

The CDR3 has 13 amino acids, counting the end cysteine and phenylalanine. CDR3 DNA only is kept here, 39 bases in frame from base 1. Cut back by 9 bases and 3 bases, the V and J ends lie 15 bases apart. Per the germline V gene, SNHLY is the CDR1 and FYNNEI is the CDR2. This clone was detected only a few times. Its antigen is not yet known. No per-base quality is available; no much larger clone lies one base away. Study-wide findings and limitations: For the cohort, immune exposure information was limited to CMV serostatus. Because counts were too low, roughly 18 rarely observed V segments, including chromosome 9 orphons, were left out of the earlier analysis of approximately 580 of the donors. Most CMV-associated TCR beta chains appeared to be HLA-restricted in a later analysis, and the HLA associations seemed to be driven largely by CMV exposure. A further reported finding was that TCR beta sequences accurately predicted the HLA-A and HLA-B alleles for most subjects in the first cohort. In a later genetic analysis, fewer N-insertions in productive TCRs were reported among donors in an Asian-associated ancestry cluster than the approximately 630-donor mean. While some public TCRs were present in many individuals, most TCR sequences turned up only very rarely across donors. The study listed 150 to 200 TCR beta chains as associated with cytomegalovirus. The authors suggested that the approach could potentially be extended to other disease states and immunological phenotypes. Some IMGT-functional V segments, including TRBV6-2 and TRBV6-3, could not be told apart with the 87-base-pair reads, so those segments were excluded. Three of the identified cytomegalovirus-associated TCR beta chains were confirmed in vitro to be specific for cytomegalovirus antigens. A later analysis found that HLA-associated TCR beta chains were more clonally expanded and had lower generation probabilities than equally common non-associated chains. Sequencing depth was assumed to be roughly uniform across donors in the presence/absence analyses, though that assumption may not hold. A cluster of highly shared sequence variants was judged likely to represent a technical artifact of the sequencing pipeline. In this cohort, only TCR beta chains were sequenced, and detectable features were limited by the absence of alpha or paired-chain data. Strong co-occurrence of HLA alleles, especially DR and DQ, made assigning TCR associations to individual alleles difficult. In a later analysis, several top co-occurrence clusters were reported to appear linked to parvovirus B19, influenza, CMV and Epstein-Barr virus. A later analysis found that TCR association rates varied across HLA loci, with DRB1 alleles showing the most associated TCRs and HLA-C alleles the fewest. In both the original and validation cohorts, the classifier was reported to diagnose cytomegalovirus status with high specificity and sensitivity. An association between a missense DCLRE1C variant and V-gene and J-gene trimming of TCR beta chains was found in a later genetic analysis and replicated in an independent cohort. HLA typing was unavailable for some donors at each locus, so association tests used only the typed subset. Correlated functional status among segregating V segments might reflect linkage disequilibrium, but an unknown experimental factor could not be ruled out. In an earlier analysis of 450 to 750 of the donors, most TCR beta V segments appeared in productive rearrangements about 90% or about 30% of the time, broadly matching IMGT annotations. In a later analysis, more than 15,000 TCR beta sequences were associated with specific HLA alleles at a false discovery rate of 0.05.

Libraries came from the immunoSEQ multiplex PCR assay. A mixture of 60 forward primers for TCR Vbeta segments and 13 reverse primers for TCR Jbeta segments was used in the multiplex PCR. The CDR3 region of rearranged TCR beta genes was amplified from genomic DNA by a multiplex PCR assay. The Illumina HiSeq System was used to sequence the amplified TCR beta libraries as 87-base-pair reads. The original pipeline was this. Across the 670 or so repertoires, a later analysis counted tens of millions of unique TCR beta chains, around 11 million of which were shared by at least two donors. To remove PCR and sequencing errors, raw reads were error-corrected and collapsed into unique sequences using a nearest-neighbor algorithm that merged closely related sequences. V, D and J gene segments were assigned by aligning CDR3 sequences to IMGT reference sequences. For a sequence to be retained, at least a six-nucleotide match to both a V gene segment and a J gene segment was required. A rearrangement was called productive if the CDR3 had no stop codons and remained in frame with V and J, and every other rearrangement was called non-productive. CDR3 was defined by IMGT convention, running from the second conserved V-encoded cysteine to the conserved J-encoded phenylalanine. In an earlier analysis of approximately 590 of the donors, sequences lacking an unambiguous match to a single V gene segment were excluded. An earlier analysis of approximately 590 of the donors classified V segments as functional when productive rearrangements were above 56.7% and as segregating when the standard deviation between donors was above 5%. A statistical classification framework was built for diagnosing cytomegalovirus status from the catalog of TCR beta chain sequences. In a later analysis, TCR nucleotide sequences were compared against IMGT/GENE-DB human TR gene sequences so that V and J genes could be assigned. A later analysis assigned CDR3 sequences and most-parsimonious VDJ recombination scenarios with the TCRdist pipeline. In a later analysis, each TCR beta chain was defined by its CDR3 amino acid sequence together with its V-gene family, and reads without a unique V-gene family were excluded. As a way to deal with suspected cross-contamination and a sequencing artifact, a later analysis dropped under 600 nucleotide sequences that were highly shared and had low generation probability. For each public chain, a later analysis derived a clonal expansion index from normalized ranks of inferred template counts within each repertoire. In a later analysis, generation probabilities were computed using a VDJ recombination model fitted to out-of-frame rearrangements, and the results were checked against IGoR. In a later analysis, TCR-TCR, TCR-HLA and TCR-CMV co-occurrence was scored with hypergeometric tests, and a repertoire-size bias correction was applied to TCR pairs. In a later analysis, false discovery rates were estimated by permuting HLA or CMV assignments 20 times. In a later analysis, co-occurring TCRs were grouped with DBSCAN, and TCRdist sequence similarity was added when clustering was performed within HLA-allele-positive subsets. Repertoires with fewer than 30,000 or more than 120,000 public chains were left out of co-occurrence clustering, as were a handful of repertoires with anomalous nucleotide sharing. TCRdb carries this immuneACCESS record with in-frame sequences only. Its versions omit some clonotypes, under half of them owing to an unresolved V gene in the studies checked, with the rest unexplained. V, J and clone size derive from that table, while D and trimming were established from the DNA sequence. The sample profile shows tens of thousands of clones; roughly 70% of them were found once. 15% to 20% of the sample belongs to the ten largest clones.

The cohort was made up of roughly 670 healthy bone marrow donors. Cohort members were all nominally healthy when sampled, although unrecorded immune exposures were likely present. The donor was CMV seropositive and belonged to the group of 250 to 300 seropositive cohort members. Every donor gave a peripheral blood sample, and the peripheral blood mononuclear cells from that sample were used for TCR beta sequencing. Genomic DNA was extracted from the blood cell samples with the Qiagen DNeasy Blood Extraction Kit. The sequence derives from a woman aged 60-75 years in good health and CMV-seropositive. The sequence joins TRBV2 to TRBJ2-7, with TRBD1 as a weak D call on 6 bases. Sample: PBMCs. Here is the DNA: TGTGCCAGTGAACCGGGACAAGACTACGAGCAGTACTTC. It specifies CASEPGQDYEQYF. Outside the CDR3, residues come from the reference TRBV2 and TRBJ2-7 proteins, so the full variable domain is: EPEVTQTPSHQVTQMGQEVILRCVPISNHLYFYWYRQILGQKVEFLVSFYNNEISEKSEIFDDQFSVERPDGSNFTLKIRSTKLEDSAMYFCASEPGQDYEQYFGPGTRLTVT.